A selection of T cell receptor beta chains follows, all from one sample in a study of shared T cell receptors in the human thymus. Measured with immunoSEQ multiplex PCR; TCRdb has only the in-frame clones, and not every one. The repertoire holds hundreds of thousands of clones, around 87% seen once, with 0.0094% in the top ten. The same data also contributed to another study, on human thymus T cells.

The sequenced material came from thymocytes. Receptors originate from a boy less than two years old with a congenital heart defect. CDR3s include the opening cysteine and the closing phenylalanine or tryptophan. The D gene is left open where the match is weak. A clone size is listed for some rows: how often the clone was seen (once, few, many), or a class if it is expanded.

CDR3 length	clone size	D gene	V gene	J gene	CDR3 protein	CDR3 DNA
17	NA	TRBD2	TRBV19	TRBJ2-7	CASSIGSGGPISYEQYF	TGTGCCAGTAGTATAGGATCGGGAGGACCCATCTCCTACGAGCAGTACTTC
15	NA	NA	TRBV5-1	TRBJ2-1	CASSPGTPFGNEQFF	TGCGCCAGCAGCCCGGGGACACCATTTGGCAATGAGCAGTTCTTC
13	NA	NA	TRBV6-1	TRBJ1-4	CASNIGGNEKLFF	TGTGCCAGCAACATCGGAGGGAATGAAAAACTGTTTTTT
14	NA	NA	TRBV2	TRBJ1-3	CAPSDRGLGNTIYF	TGTGCCCCCAGTGATAGGGGCCTTGGAAACACCATATATTTT
15	NA	NA	TRBV28	TRBJ1-4	CASSPVGALNEKLFF	TGTGCCAGCAGCCCCGTAGGGGCCCTTAATGAAAAACTGTTTTTT
13	NA	TRBD1	TRBV14	TRBJ2-7	CASSPGQGGEQYF	TGTGCCAGCAGCCCGGGACAGGGAGGGGAGCAGTACTTC
13	once	NA	TRBV14	TRBJ2-7	CASSHVEPKEQYF	TGTGCCAGCAGCCATGTTGAGCCTAAGGAGCAGTACTTC
16	NA	NA	TRBV7-8	TRBJ2-3	CASSLSKSNSTDTQYF	TGTGCCAGCAGCTTATCTAAATCAAATAGCACAGATACGCAGTATTTT
14	NA	NA	TRBV5-6	TRBJ2-5	CASRDSSGGETQYF	TGTGCCAGCAGAGATTCCTCAGGGGGGGAGACCCAGTACTTC
18	NA	NA	TRBV30	TRBJ2-1	CAWSESPGHFSLYNEQFF	TGTGCCTGGAGTGAATCCCCGGGACACTTCTCGCTCTACAATGAGCAGTTCTTC
17	NA	NA	TRBV30	TRBJ2-2	CAWRKAAGLSIGGELFF	TGTGCCTGGAGGAAGGCCGCGGGGTTATCCATTGGGGGGGAGCTGTTTTTT